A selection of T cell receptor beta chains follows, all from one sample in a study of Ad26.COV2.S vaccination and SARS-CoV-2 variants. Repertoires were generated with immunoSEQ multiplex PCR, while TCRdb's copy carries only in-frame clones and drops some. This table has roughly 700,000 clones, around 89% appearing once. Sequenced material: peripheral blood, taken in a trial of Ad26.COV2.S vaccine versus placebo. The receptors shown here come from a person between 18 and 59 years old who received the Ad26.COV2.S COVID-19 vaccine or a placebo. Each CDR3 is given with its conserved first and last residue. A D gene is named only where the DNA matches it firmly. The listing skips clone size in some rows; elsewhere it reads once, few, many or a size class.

cdr3_aa: CASITEGDTEAFF
cdr3_nt: TGTGCCAGCATCACCGAAGGAGACACTGAAGCTTTCTTT
v_call: TRBV11-2
clone_size: -
j_call: TRBJ1-1
d_call: -

cdr3_aa: CASSYSGNTGELFF
cdr3_nt: TGTGCCAGCAGTTACTCGGGAAACACCGGGGAGCTGTTTTTT
v_call: TRBV6-5
clone_size: -
j_call: TRBJ2-2
d_call: -

cdr3_aa: CASSQENIPWAQYF
cdr3_nt: TGTGCCAGCAGCCAAGAAAACATCCCCTGGGCCCAGTACTTC
v_call: TRBV3-1/TRBV3-2
clone_size: -
j_call: TRBJ2-5
d_call: -

cdr3_aa: CATSDLRRSSTDTQYF
cdr3_nt: TGTGCCACCAGTGATTTAAGGAGGAGTAGCACAGATACGCAGTATTTT
v_call: TRBV24-1
clone_size: -
j_call: TRBJ2-3
d_call: -

cdr3_aa: CASSYGQTGYTF
cdr3_nt: TGTGCCAGCAGCTACGGACAGACTGGCTACACCTTC
v_call: TRBV7-9
clone_size: -
j_call: TRBJ1-2
d_call: -

cdr3_aa: CASSQEGQGRNTIYF
cdr3_nt: TGTGCCAGCAGCCAAGAGGGACAGGGGAGGAACACCATATATTTT
v_call: TRBV3-1/TRBV3-2
clone_size: -
j_call: TRBJ1-3
d_call: TRBD1

cdr3_aa: CASSSTSAGRNEQFF
cdr3_nt: TGTGCCAGCAGTTCGACTAGCGCGGGTCGCAATGAGCAGTTCTTC
v_call: TRBV6-4
clone_size: -
j_call: TRBJ2-1
d_call: TRBD2

cdr3_aa: CASSYEDSRREAFF
cdr3_nt: TGTGCCAGCAGTTATGAGGACAGTCGGAGGGAAGCTTTCTTT
v_call: TRBV6-5
clone_size: -
j_call: TRBJ1-1
d_call: -

cdr3_aa: CASGGPYEQYF
cdr3_nt: TGTGCTTCGGGAGGGCCCTACGAGCAGTACTTC
v_call: TRBV6-6
clone_size: -
j_call: TRBJ2-7
d_call: TRBD2

cdr3_aa: CATTSGTGSTDTQYF
cdr3_nt: TGTGCCACGACCTCCGGGACGGGGAGCACAGATACGCAGTATTTT
v_call: TRBV10-3
clone_size: -
j_call: TRBJ2-3
d_call: -

cdr3_aa: CASSFWSYGYTF
cdr3_nt: TGTGCCAGCAGCTTTTGGTCGTATGGCTACACCTTC
v_call: TRBV7-9
clone_size: -
j_call: TRBJ1-2
d_call: -

cdr3_aa: CASSPTANTEAFF
cdr3_nt: TGTGCCAGCTCACCAACAGCGAACACTGAAGCTTTCTTT
v_call: TRBV18
clone_size: few
j_call: TRBJ1-1
d_call: -

cdr3_aa: CASSQITGFIGHYTF
cdr3_nt: TGTGCCAGCAGCCAAATTACAGGGTTTATCGGGCACTACACCTTC
v_call: TRBV3-1/TRBV3-2
clone_size: -
j_call: TRBJ1-2
d_call: -

cdr3_aa: CASSYVGGEQPQHF
cdr3_nt: TGTGCCAGCAGTTATGTGGGGGGAGAACAGCCCCAGCATTTT
v_call: TRBV6-6
clone_size: -
j_call: TRBJ1-5
d_call: -

cdr3_aa: CATIRAGVVDTQYF
cdr3_nt: TGTGCCACGATTCGAGCGGGAGTGGTAGATACGCAGTATTTT
v_call: TRBV24-1
clone_size: -
j_call: TRBJ2-3
d_call: TRBD2

cdr3_aa: CASSYRQAPYEQYF
cdr3_nt: TGTGCCAGCAGTTACCGCCAGGCGCCCTACGAGCAGTACTTC
v_call: TRBV6-5
clone_size: once
j_call: TRBJ2-7
d_call: -

cdr3_aa: CAISESDSYGYTF
cdr3_nt: TGTGCCATCAGTGAGTCGGACAGCTATGGCTACACCTTC
v_call: TRBV10-3
clone_size: -
j_call: TRBJ1-2
d_call: -

cdr3_aa: CAWSAGGHTYPNSPLHF
cdr3_nt: TGTGCCTGGAGTGCAGGCGGGCATACCTACCCCAATTCACCCCTCCACTTT
v_call: TRBV30
clone_size: -
j_call: TRBJ1-6
d_call: -

cdr3_aa: CASSILGDRDTEAFF
cdr3_nt: TGTGCCAGTAGTATTTTAGGGGACAGGGACACTGAAGCTTTCTTT
v_call: TRBV19
clone_size: -
j_call: TRBJ1-1
d_call: TRBD1

cdr3_aa: CASSAQGLNTEAFF
cdr3_nt: TGCGCCAGCAGCGCACAGGGGCTGAACACTGAAGCTTTCTTT
v_call: TRBV4-3
clone_size: once
j_call: TRBJ1-1
d_call: TRBD1

cdr3_aa: CASSIFGQGSDTQYF
cdr3_nt: TGTGCCAGCAGCATATTCGGGCAGGGGTCAGATACGCAGTATTTT
v_call: TRBV7-3
clone_size: -
j_call: TRBJ2-3
d_call: -

cdr3_aa: CASSLHLSVGELFF
cdr3_nt: TGTGCCAGCAGCCTCCATCTTAGCGTCGGGGAGCTGTTTTTT
v_call: TRBV14
clone_size: -
j_call: TRBJ2-2
d_call: -

cdr3_aa: CASSFNENTEAFF
cdr3_nt: TGTGCCAGCAGCTTTAATGAGAACACTGAAGCTTTCTTT
v_call: TRBV11-3
clone_size: once
j_call: TRBJ1-1
d_call: -

cdr3_aa: CATSDLYNSGNTIYF
cdr3_nt: TGTGCCACCAGTGATTTATACAACTCTGGAAACACCATATATTTT
v_call: TRBV24-1
clone_size: -
j_call: TRBJ1-3
d_call: -

cdr3_aa: CASTLRDHYEQYF
cdr3_nt: TGTGCCAGCACCCTGCGGGACCACTACGAGCAGTACTTC
v_call: TRBV6-6
clone_size: -
j_call: TRBJ2-7
d_call: -

cdr3_aa: CASSYLGDGELFF
cdr3_nt: TGTGCCAGCAGTTATCTTGGGGATGGGGAGCTGTTTTTT
v_call: TRBV6-9
clone_size: -
j_call: TRBJ2-2
d_call: -

cdr3_aa: CASSIGTAFNEKLFF
cdr3_nt: TGTGCCAGTAGTATTGGGACAGCTTTTAATGAAAAACTGTTTTTT
v_call: TRBV19
clone_size: -
j_call: TRBJ1-4
d_call: TRBD1

cdr3_aa: CASSSHRGQRSEAFF
cdr3_nt: TGTGCCAGCAGCTCCCACAGGGGGCAAAGGTCTGAAGCTTTCTTT
v_call: TRBV7-8
clone_size: -
j_call: TRBJ1-1
d_call: TRBD1

cdr3_aa: CASSLAGVETQYF
cdr3_nt: TGTGCCAGCAGCTTGGCCGGCGTAGAGACCCAGTACTTC
v_call: TRBV5-6
clone_size: -
j_call: TRBJ2-5
d_call: -

cdr3_aa: CASSLVTKIGNEKLFF
cdr3_nt: TGTGCCAGCAGCTTGGTGACCAAGATAGGGAACGAAAAACTGTTTTTT
v_call: TRBV5-5
clone_size: once
j_call: TRBJ1-4
d_call: -

cdr3_aa: CASSRGVNTEAFF
cdr3_nt: TGTGCCAGCAGTCGCGGGGTAAACACTGAAGCTTTCTTT
v_call: TRBV6-5
clone_size: -
j_call: TRBJ1-1
d_call: -

cdr3_aa: CASSIVGYLHNEQFF
cdr3_nt: TGTGCCAGTAGTATAGTAGGCTACCTCCACAATGAGCAGTTCTTC
v_call: TRBV19
clone_size: -
j_call: TRBJ2-1
d_call: -

cdr3_aa: CAWSPTLLGTDTQYF
cdr3_nt: TGTGCCTGGAGTCCGACTCTATTGGGCACAGATACGCAGTATTTT
v_call: TRBV30
clone_size: -
j_call: TRBJ2-3
d_call: -

cdr3_aa: CASSLEDTRNYGYTF
cdr3_nt: TGTGCCAGCAGCTTAGAAGACACGCGTAACTATGGCTACACCTTC
v_call: TRBV5-4
clone_size: -
j_call: TRBJ1-2
d_call: -

cdr3_aa: CASSSRQSLSYEQYF
cdr3_nt: TGTGCCAGTTCGTCCCGACAGTCACTATCCTACGAGCAGTACTTC
v_call: TRBV27
clone_size: -
j_call: TRBJ2-7
d_call: -

cdr3_aa: CASSPGQGSGYTF
cdr3_nt: TGTGCCAGCAGCCCCGGACAGGGATCAGGCTACACCTTC
v_call: TRBV7-2
clone_size: -
j_call: TRBJ1-2
d_call: TRBD1

cdr3_aa: CASSGGENQPQHF
cdr3_nt: TGTGCCAGCTCAGGGGGAGAGAATCAGCCCCAGCATTTT
v_call: TRBV18
clone_size: -
j_call: TRBJ1-5
d_call: -

cdr3_aa: CASSPPFGGTEAFF
cdr3_nt: TGTGCCAGCTCACCACCGTTTGGGGGGACTGAAGCTTTCTTT
v_call: TRBV18
clone_size: -
j_call: TRBJ1-1
d_call: -

cdr3_aa: CASRHVHPTDTQYF
cdr3_nt: TGCGCCAGCAGACACGTCCACCCCACAGATACGCAGTATTTT
v_call: TRBV23-1
clone_size: -
j_call: TRBJ2-3
d_call: -

cdr3_aa: CASSLRAANYGYTF
cdr3_nt: TGTGCCAGCAGTTTACGGGCAGCTAACTATGGCTACACCTTC
v_call: TRBV27
clone_size: -
j_call: TRBJ1-2
d_call: -

cdr3_aa: CASSLGWTRSTDTQYF
cdr3_nt: TGTGCCAGCAGCTTGGGATGGACGAGGAGCACAGATACGCAGTATTTT
v_call: TRBV5-4
clone_size: -
j_call: TRBJ2-3
d_call: -

cdr3_aa: CASSLEGTGGEKLFF
cdr3_nt: TGCGCCAGCAGCTTGGAAGGGACAGGGGGAGAAAAACTGTTTTTT
v_call: TRBV5-1
clone_size: -
j_call: TRBJ1-4
d_call: TRBD1

cdr3_aa: CASSKGTGAFNQPQHF
cdr3_nt: TGTGCCAGCAGTAAAGGGACAGGGGCTTTCAATCAGCCCCAGCATTTT
v_call: TRBV7-6
clone_size: -
j_call: TRBJ1-5
d_call: TRBD1

cdr3_aa: CATRTGAIPTNEKLFF
cdr3_nt: TGCGCCACCCGGACAGGGGCGATACCAACTAATGAAAAACTGTTTTTT
v_call: TRBV5-1
clone_size: -
j_call: TRBJ1-4
d_call: TRBD1

cdr3_aa: CASSLGTPKDQYF
cdr3_nt: TGTGCCAGCAGTCTCGGGACACCAAAGGACCAGTACTTC
v_call: TRBV12-3/TRBV12-4
clone_size: -
j_call: TRBJ2-5
d_call: -

cdr3_aa: CASSLVGAEQYF
cdr3_nt: TGTGCCAGCAGCTTGGTAGGGGCCGAGCAGTACTTC
v_call: TRBV5-4
clone_size: -
j_call: TRBJ2-7
d_call: -

cdr3_aa: CASSTTPGPDTQYF
cdr3_nt: TGTGCCAGCAGCACGACCCCGGGGCCGGATACGCAGTATTTT
v_call: TRBV9
clone_size: -
j_call: TRBJ2-3
d_call: -

cdr3_aa: CASSPGYAGGSDTQYF
cdr3_nt: TGTGCCAGCTCACCCGGATACGCGGGGGGCTCAGATACGCAGTATTTT
v_call: TRBV18
clone_size: -
j_call: TRBJ2-3
d_call: TRBD2

cdr3_aa: CASSGGLAGGYNEQFF
cdr3_nt: TGTGCCAGTAGCGGGGGACTAGCGGGAGGTTACAATGAGCAGTTCTTC
v_call: TRBV19
clone_size: -
j_call: TRBJ2-1
d_call: TRBD2

cdr3_aa: CATQGRGGNQPQHF
cdr3_nt: TGTGCCACCCAGGGGCGCGGTGGCAATCAGCCCCAGCATTTT
v_call: TRBV24-1
clone_size: -
j_call: TRBJ1-5
d_call: -

cdr3_aa: CASSPQGGRGYTF
cdr3_nt: TGTGCCAGCAGCCCGCAGGGGGGGCGGGGCTACACCTTC
v_call: TRBV7-3
clone_size: -
j_call: TRBJ1-2
d_call: TRBD1

cdr3_aa: CANYTGGPCGNTEAFF
cdr3_nt: TGTGCCAACTACACAGGGGGCCCCTGCGGCAACACTGAAGCTTTCTTT
v_call: TRBV5-5
clone_size: -
j_call: TRBJ1-1
d_call: TRBD1

cdr3_aa: CSAYRGQGQFF
cdr3_nt: TGCAGTGCGTACAGGGGGCAGGGGCAGTTCTTC
v_call: TRBV20-1
clone_size: -
j_call: TRBJ2-1
d_call: TRBD1

cdr3_aa: CASSLGLNNSPLHF
cdr3_nt: TGTGCCAGCAGCTTAGGACTGAATAATTCACCCCTCCACTTT
v_call: TRBV7-2
clone_size: once
j_call: TRBJ1-6
d_call: -

cdr3_aa: CASSLTGTAPEAFF
cdr3_nt: TGTGCCAGCAGTTTAACTGGGACGGCACCTGAAGCTTTCTTT
v_call: TRBV27
clone_size: -
j_call: TRBJ1-1
d_call: -